The next 5 T cell receptor beta chains were all read from a single sample in a study of Graves' ophthalmopathy and Graves' hyperthyroidism. Amplified TCR beta CDR3 regions were obtained using RNA transcripts as template. First-round RT-PCR used HTBI primers; second-round multiplex PCR followed. TCRdb re-derived calls from the multiplex PCR reads in MiXCR, one entry per CDR3 protein. The sample yields about 340,000 distinct CDR3 sequences, roughly 17% seen once. The specimen sequenced was peripheral blood. These receptor sequences come from an adult man with Graves' ophthalmopathy.

In this sample, this clonotype turned up many times. The chain combines TRBV20-1 with TRBJ1-5, with D maybe TRBD1 (5 bases). Trimming left V 5 bases short and J 2 bases short, with 16 bases between. Germline V CDR1 and CDR2: DFQATT, SNEGSKA (reference sequence). The CDR3 loop spans 15 amino acids. CDR3 sequence reads: CSARLDSWGNQPQHF. In DNA form, the CDR3 reads TGCAGTGCTCGACTTGACAGTTGGGGCAATCAGCCCCAGCATTTT.

The chain carries TRBV12-3 or TRBV12-4 and TRBJ1-5; D unclear. CDR3 length: 13 residues. With 5 bases removed from V and 3 bases from J, the gap between germline ends came to 8 bases. CDR3 protein: CASSPNANQPQHF. For the CDR3, the DNA is TGTGCCAGCAGTCCCAACGCCAATCAGCCCCAGCATTTT.

This clonotype was counted at least ten times. J is TRBJ2-5 and V is TRBV11-2, with a possible D match to TRBD2 (7 bases). Trimming took 5 bases from V and 5 from J, leaving 24 bases between them. The CDR3 spans 17 residues. Germline assignment: CDR1 SGHAT and CDR2 FQNNGV. This chain's CDR3 is CASSTESGDYRVETQYF. The CDR3 nucleotides read TGTGCCAGCAGCACAGAATCAGGGGACTACAGGGTGGAGACCCAGTACTTC.

This clonotype was detected ten times or more. The V and J genes are TRBV20-1 and TRBJ2-2; D is unresolved. V was pared by 4 bases and J by 7 bases, with 7 bases between. Per germline, CDR1 DFQATT and CDR2 SNEGSKA (reference sequence). This CDR3 has 11 amino acids. The CDR3 region is CSATVIGELFF. The CDR3 DNA reads as TGCAGTGCTACTGTAATCGGGGAGCTGTTTTTT.

This clonotype has at least ten counts. The chain joins TRBV4-1 to TRBJ2-5, with D possibly being TRBD2 (6 bases). Germline loops: CDR1 MGHRA, CDR2 YSYEKL. V was pared by 0 bases and J by 2 bases, with 10 bases between. The CDR3 consists of 15 residues. CDR3 sequence: CASSQDRGLQETQYF. DNA for the CDR3: TGCGCCAGCAGCCAAGATCGAGGACTACAAGAGACCCAGTACTTC.